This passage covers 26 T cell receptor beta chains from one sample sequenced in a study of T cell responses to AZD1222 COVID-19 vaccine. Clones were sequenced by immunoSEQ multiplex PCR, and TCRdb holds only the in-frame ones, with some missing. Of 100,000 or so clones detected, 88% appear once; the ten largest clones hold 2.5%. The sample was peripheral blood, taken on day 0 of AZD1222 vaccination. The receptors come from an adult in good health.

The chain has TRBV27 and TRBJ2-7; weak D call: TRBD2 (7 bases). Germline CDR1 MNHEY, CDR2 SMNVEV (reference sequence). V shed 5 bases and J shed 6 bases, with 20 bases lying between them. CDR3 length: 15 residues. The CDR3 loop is CASSPFGGGRGEQYF. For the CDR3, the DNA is TGTGCCAGCAGTCCTTTTGGGGGGGGGCGCGGCGAGCAGTACTTC.

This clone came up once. CDR3 region: CASTPLGRGTAEEGEQFF. The CDR3 DNA is TGTGCCAGCACCCCCCTAGGCCGCGGGACTGCGGAAGAGGGTGAGCAGTTCTTC. The genes are TRBV28 and TRBJ2-1, with D perhaps matching TRBD2 (6 bases). Germline-derived CDR1 and CDR2 are MDHEN and SYDVKM. CDR3 size: 18 residues. Trimming left V 7 bases short and J 9 bases short, with 31 bases between.

The CDR3 spells CASSIPGQGTYEQYF. CDR3 bases: TGCGCCAGCAGCATCCCCGGACAGGGGACCTACGAGCAGTACTTC. The chain has TRBV5-1 and TRBJ2-7; 9 bases agree with TRBD1. Germline V lookup: CDR1 SGHRS, CDR2 YFSETQ. This CDR3 contains 15 residues. J gave up 2 bases and V 4 bases, and 7 bases lay outside the gene matches. The full variable domain, with the rest looked up from reference TRBV5-1 and TRBJ2-7, is KAGVTQTPRYLIKTRGQQVTLSCSPISGHRSVSWYQQTPGQGLQFLFEYFSETQRNKGNFPGRFSGRQFSNSRSEMNVSTLELGDSALYLCASSIPGQGTYEQYFGPGTRLTVT.

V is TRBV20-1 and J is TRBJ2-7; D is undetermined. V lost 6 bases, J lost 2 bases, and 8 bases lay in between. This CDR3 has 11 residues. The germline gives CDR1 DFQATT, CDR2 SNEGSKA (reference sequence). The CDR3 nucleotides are TGCAGTGCCCCCGACCCCTACGAGCAGTACTTC. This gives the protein CSAPDPYEQYF.

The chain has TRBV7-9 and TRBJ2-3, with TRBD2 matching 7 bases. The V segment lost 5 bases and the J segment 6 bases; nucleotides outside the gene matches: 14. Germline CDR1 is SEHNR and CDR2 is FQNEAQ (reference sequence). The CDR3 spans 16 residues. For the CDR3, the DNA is TGTGCCAGCAGCCCATTGGGGCGGGAGAGGTCGGATACGCAGTATTTT. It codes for CASSPLGRERSDTQYF.

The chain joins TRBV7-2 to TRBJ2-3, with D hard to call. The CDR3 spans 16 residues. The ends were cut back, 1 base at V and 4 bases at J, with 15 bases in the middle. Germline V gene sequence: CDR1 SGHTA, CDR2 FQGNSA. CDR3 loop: CASSLVIWVSPDTQYF. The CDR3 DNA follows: TGTGCCAGCAGCTTAGTTATCTGGGTTAGTCCAGATACGCAGTATTTT.

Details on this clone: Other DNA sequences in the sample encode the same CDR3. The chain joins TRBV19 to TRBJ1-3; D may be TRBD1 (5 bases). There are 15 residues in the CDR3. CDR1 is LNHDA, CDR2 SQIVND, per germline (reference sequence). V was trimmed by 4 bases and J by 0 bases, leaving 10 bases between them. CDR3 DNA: TGTGCCAGTAGTACACGACAGCACTCTGGAAACACCATATATTTT. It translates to CASSTRQHSGNTIYF.

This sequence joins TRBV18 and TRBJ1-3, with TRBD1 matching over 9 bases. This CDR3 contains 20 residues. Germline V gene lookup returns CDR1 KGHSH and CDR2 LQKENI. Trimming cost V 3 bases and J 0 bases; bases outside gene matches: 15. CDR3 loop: CASSPIRQGGAKGSGNTIYF. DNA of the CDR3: TGTGCCAGCTCACCTATTCGACAGGGGGGCGCCAAGGGCTCTGGAAACACCATATATTTT.

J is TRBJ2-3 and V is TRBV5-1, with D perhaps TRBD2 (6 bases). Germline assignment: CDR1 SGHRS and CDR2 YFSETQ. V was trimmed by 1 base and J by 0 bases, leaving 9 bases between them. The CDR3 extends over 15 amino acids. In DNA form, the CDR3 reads TGCGCCAGCAGCTTGTTCGGGACTAGCACAGATACGCAGTATTTT. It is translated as CASSLFGTSTDTQYF.

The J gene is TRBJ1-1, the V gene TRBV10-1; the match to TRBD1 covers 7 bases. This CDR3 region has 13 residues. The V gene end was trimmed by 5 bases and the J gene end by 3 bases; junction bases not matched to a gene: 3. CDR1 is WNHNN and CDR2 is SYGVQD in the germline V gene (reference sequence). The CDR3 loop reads CASSRQGDTEAFF. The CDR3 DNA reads TGCGCCAGCAGTAGACAGGGTGACACTGAAGCTTTCTTT.

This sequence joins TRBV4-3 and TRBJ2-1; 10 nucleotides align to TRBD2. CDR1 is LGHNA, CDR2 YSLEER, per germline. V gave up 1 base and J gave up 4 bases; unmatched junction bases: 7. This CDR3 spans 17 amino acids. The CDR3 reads CASSQASLAGIYNEQFF. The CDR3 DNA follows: TGCGCCAGCAGCCAAGCCTCACTAGCGGGAATTTACAATGAGCAGTTCTTC.

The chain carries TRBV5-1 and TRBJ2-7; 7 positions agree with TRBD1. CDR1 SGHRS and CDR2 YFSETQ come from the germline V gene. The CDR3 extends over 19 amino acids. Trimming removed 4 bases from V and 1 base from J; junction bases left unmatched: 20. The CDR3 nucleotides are TGCGCCAGCAGCGCACCTCCGGGACACAGAGTACAGGGGTCCTACGAGCAGTACTTC. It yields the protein CASSAPPGHRVQGSYEQYF.

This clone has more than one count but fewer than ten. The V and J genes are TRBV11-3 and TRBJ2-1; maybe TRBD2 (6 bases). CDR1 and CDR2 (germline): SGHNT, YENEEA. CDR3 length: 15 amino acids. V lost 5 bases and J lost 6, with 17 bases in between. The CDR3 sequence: CASSPFSGRPNEQFF. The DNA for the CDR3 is TGTGCCAGCAGCCCCTTCTCGGGGAGGCCCAATGAGCAGTTCTTC.

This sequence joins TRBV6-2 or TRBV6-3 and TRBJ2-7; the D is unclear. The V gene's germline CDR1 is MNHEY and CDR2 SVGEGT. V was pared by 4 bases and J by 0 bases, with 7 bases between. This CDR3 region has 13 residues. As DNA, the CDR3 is TGTGCCAGCAGTTCAGACAACTCCTACGAGCAGTACTTC. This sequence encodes CASSSDNSYEQYF.

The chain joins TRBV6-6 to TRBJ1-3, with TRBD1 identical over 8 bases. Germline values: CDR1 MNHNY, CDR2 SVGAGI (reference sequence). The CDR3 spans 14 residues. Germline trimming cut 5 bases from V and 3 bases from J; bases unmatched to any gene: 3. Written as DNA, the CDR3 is TGTGCCAGCAGTGGGGACAGGTTTGGAAACACCATATATTTT. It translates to CASSGDRFGNTIYF.

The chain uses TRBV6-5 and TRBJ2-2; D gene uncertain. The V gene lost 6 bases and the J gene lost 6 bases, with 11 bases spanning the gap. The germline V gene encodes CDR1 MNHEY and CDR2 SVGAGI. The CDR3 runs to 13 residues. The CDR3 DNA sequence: TGTGCCAGCAGCCCAGTGGGCCCCGGGGAGCTGTTTTTT. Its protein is CASSPVGPGELFF.

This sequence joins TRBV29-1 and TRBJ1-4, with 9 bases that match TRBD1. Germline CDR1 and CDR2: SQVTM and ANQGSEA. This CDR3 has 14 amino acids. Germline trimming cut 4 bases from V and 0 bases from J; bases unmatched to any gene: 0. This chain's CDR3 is CSVGTGATNEKLFF. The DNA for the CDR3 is TGCAGCGTTGGGACAGGGGCAACTAATGAAAAACTGTTTTTT.

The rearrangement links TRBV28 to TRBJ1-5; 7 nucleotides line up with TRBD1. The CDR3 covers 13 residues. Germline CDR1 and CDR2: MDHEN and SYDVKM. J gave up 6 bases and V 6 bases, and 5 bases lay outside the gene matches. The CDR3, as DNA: TGTGCCAGCAGGGAGGGGGCGGGTCAGCCCCAGCATTTT. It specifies CASREGAGQPQHF. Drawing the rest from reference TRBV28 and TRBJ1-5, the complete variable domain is DVKVTQSSRYLVKRTGEKVFLECVQDMDHENMFWYRQDPGLGLRLIYFSYDVKMKEKGDIPEGYSVSREKKERFSLILESASTNQTSMYLCASREGAGQPQHFGDGTRLSIL.

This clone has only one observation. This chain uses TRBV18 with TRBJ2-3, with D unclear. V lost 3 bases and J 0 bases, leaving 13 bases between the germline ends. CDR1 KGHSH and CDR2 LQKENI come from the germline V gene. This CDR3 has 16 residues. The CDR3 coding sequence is TGTGCCAGCTCACCCCTAACCTGGCGCAGCACAGATACGCAGTATTTT. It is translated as CASSPLTWRSTDTQYF.

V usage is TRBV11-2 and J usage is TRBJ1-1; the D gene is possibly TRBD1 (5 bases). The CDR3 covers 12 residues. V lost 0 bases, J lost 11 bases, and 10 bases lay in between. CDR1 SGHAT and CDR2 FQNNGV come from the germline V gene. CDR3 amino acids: CASSLDLGGAFF. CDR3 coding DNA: TGTGCCAGCAGCTTAGATCTTGGGGGGGCTTTCTTT. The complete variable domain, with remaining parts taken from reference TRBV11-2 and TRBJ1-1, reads EAGVAQSPRYKIIEKRQSVAFWCNPISGHATLYWYQQILGQGPKLLIQFQNNGVVDDSQLPKDRFSAERLKGVDSTLKIQPAKLEDSAVYLCASSLDLGGAFFGQGTRLTVV.

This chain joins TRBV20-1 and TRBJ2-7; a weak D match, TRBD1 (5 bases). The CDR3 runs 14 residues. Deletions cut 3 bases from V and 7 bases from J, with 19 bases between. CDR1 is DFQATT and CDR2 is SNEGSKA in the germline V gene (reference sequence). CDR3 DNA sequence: TGCAGTGCTAGTCCCCAGGGCTTATCGAAGGAGCAGTACTTC. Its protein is CSASPQGLSKEQYF.

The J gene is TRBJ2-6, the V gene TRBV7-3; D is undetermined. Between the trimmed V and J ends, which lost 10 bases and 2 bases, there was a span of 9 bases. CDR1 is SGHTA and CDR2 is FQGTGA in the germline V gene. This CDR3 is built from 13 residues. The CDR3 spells CATSAPGANVLTF. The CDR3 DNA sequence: TGTGCCACCTCGGCCCCTGGGGCCAACGTCCTGACTTTC. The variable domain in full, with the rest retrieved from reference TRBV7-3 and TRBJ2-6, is GAGVSQTPSNKVTEKGKYVELRCDPISGHTALYWYRQSLGQGPEFLIYFQGTGAADDSGLPNDRFFAVRPEGSVSTLKIQRTERGDSAVYLCATSAPGANVLTFGAGSRLTVL.

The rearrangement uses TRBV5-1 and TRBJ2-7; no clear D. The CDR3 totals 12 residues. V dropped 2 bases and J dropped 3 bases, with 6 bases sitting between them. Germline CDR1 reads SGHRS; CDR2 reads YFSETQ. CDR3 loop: CASSLNFYEQYF. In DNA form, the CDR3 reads TGCGCCAGCAGCTTAAACTTCTACGAGCAGTACTTC.

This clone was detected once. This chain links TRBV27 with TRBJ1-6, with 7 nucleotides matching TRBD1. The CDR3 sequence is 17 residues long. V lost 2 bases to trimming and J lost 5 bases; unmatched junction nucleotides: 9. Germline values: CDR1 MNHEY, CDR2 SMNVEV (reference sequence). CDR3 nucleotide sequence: TGTGCCAGCAGTTTAATGTGGGACAGCCCAAATAATTCACCCCTCCACTTT. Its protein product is CASSLMWDSPNNSPLHF.

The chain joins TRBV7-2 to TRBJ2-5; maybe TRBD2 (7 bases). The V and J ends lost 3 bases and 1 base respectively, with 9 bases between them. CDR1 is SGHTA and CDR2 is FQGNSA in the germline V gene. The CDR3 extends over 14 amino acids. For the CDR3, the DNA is TGTGCCAGCAGCTTGGGGGGGGCCCAAGAGACCCAGTACTTC. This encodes CASSLGGAQETQYF.

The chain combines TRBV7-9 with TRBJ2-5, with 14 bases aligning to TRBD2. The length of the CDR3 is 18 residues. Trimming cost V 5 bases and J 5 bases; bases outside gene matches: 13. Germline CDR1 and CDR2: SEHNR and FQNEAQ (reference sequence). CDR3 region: CASSLGTSGGHKGETQYF. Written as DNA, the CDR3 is TGTGCCAGCAGCCTCGGGACTAGCGGGGGCCATAAGGGGGAGACCCAGTACTTC.